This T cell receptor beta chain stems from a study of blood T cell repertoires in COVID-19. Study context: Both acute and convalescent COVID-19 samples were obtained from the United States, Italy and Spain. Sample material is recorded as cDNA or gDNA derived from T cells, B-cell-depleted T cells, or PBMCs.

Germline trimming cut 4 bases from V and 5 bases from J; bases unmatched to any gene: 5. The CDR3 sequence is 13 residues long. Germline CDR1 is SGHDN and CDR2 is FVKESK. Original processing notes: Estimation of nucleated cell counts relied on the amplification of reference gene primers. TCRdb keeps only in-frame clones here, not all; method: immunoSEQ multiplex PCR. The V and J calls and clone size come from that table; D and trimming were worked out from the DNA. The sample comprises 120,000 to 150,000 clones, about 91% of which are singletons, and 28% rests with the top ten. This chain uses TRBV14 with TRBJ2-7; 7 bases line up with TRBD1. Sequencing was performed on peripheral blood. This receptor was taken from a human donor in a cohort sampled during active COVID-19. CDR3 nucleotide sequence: TGTGCCAGCAGCCCTGACAGGGCCCACGAGCAGTACTTC. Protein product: CASSPDRAHEQYF.